Below, 27 T cell receptor beta chains from the same sample are listed, as sequenced in a study of blood T cell repertoires in COVID-19. TCRdb keeps only in-frame clones here, not all; method: immunoSEQ multiplex PCR. This repertoire shows fewer than 250,000 clones, around 86% found once; its top ten account for more than 8.5%. The sequenced sample was PBMCs or T cells enriched from blood (not recorded which). These receptors came from a woman in her forties or fifties with acute COVID-19.

The rearrangement joins TRBV5-1 to TRBJ2-3; D perhaps matches TRBD2 (5 bases). With 1 base removed from V and 2 bases from J, the gap between germline ends came to 8 bases. Germline V CDR1 and CDR2: SGHRS, YFSETQ. The CDR3 runs to 14 residues. The CDR3 nucleotides read TGCGCCAGCAGCTTGCAAGCGGACACAGATACGCAGTATTTT. Translating it yields CASSLQADTDTQYF.

This sequence joins TRBV3-1 (or the pseudogene TRBV3-2) and TRBJ1-5; D is perhaps TRBD1 (6 bases). V was cut by 0 bases and J by 1 base, with 19 bases left in between. The CDR3 covers 19 residues. Germline V gene sequence: CDR1 LGHDT, CDR2 YNNKEL (reference sequence). CDR3 in DNA: TGTGCCAGCAGCCAAGATCAACAGGGCGGGCGGGCGAGCAATCAGCCCCAGCATTTT. This translates into CASSQDQQGGRASNQPQHF.

The J gene is TRBJ2-3, the V gene TRBV7-2; D is uncertain. Trimming cost V 7 bases and J 2 bases, with 13 bases left between them. The CDR3 runs to 14 residues. CDR1 SGHTA and CDR2 FQGNSA come from the germline V gene. The CDR3 here is CASTFLRLTDTQYF. CDR3 nucleotide sequence: TGTGCCAGCACCTTTCTAAGACTCACAGATACGCAGTATTTT.

This rearrangement joins TRBV6-6 to TRBJ1-3, with a weak D call TRBD1 (6 bases). The ends were cut back, 7 bases at V and 1 base at J, with 14 bases in the middle. This CDR3 is built from 15 residues. Germline V lookup: CDR1 MNHNY, CDR2 SVGAGI (reference sequence). CDR3 DNA sequence: TGTGCCAGCATTCCCGACAGGAGGTCTGGAAACACCATATATTTT. It translates to CASIPDRRSGNTIYF.

The rearrangement uses TRBV30 and TRBJ2-3; 9 bases line up with TRBD2. The CDR3 covers 15 residues. The germline CDR1 and CDR2 sequences are GTSNPN and SVGIG (reference sequence). Losses at the gene ends were 1 base for V and 4 bases for J; bases not matched to a gene: 6. CDR3 nucleotides: TGTGCCTGGAGTGGGGCGGGAGGGCTGGCAGATACGCAGTATTTT. Translation gives CAWSGAGGLADTQYF. The full variable domain, with the rest looked up from reference TRBV30 and TRBJ2-3, is SQTIHQWPATLVQPVGSPLSLECTVEGTSNPNLYWYRQAAGRGLQLLFYSVGIGQISSEVPQNLSASRPQDRQFILSSKKLLLSDSGFYLCAWSGAGGLADTQYFGPGTRLTVL.

This clone was found a few times. The chain joins TRBV7-2 to TRBJ1-5; D is perhaps TRBD1 (6 bases). The CDR3 extends over 14 amino acids. Germline-derived CDR1 and CDR2 are SGHTA and FQGNSA. The V end lost 3 bases, the J end lost 7 bases, and 13 bases lay between the germline ends. The CDR3 sequence: CASSFRGGGQPQHF. The CDR3 nucleotides read TGTGCCAGCAGCTTCAGGGGAGGGGGACAGCCCCAGCATTTT.

The J gene is TRBJ1-6, the V gene TRBV6-5; the D gene is possibly TRBD1 (6 bases). This CDR3 spans 15 amino acids. Per the germline V gene, CDR1 is MNHEY and CDR2 is SVGAGI. The V end lost 2 bases, the J end lost 8 bases, and 13 bases lay between the germline ends. CDR3 sequence (DNA): TGTGCCAGCAGTTACGCACAGGGTTTCGATTCACCCCTCCACTTT. Its protein is CASSYAQGFDSPLHF.

The V and J genes are TRBV20-1 and TRBJ1-1; D not resolved. V was shortened by 3 bases and J by 8 bases, with 10 bases between the two germline ends. The CDR3 has 11 residues. Looked up from germline, CDR1 is DFQATT and CDR2 is SNEGSKA (reference sequence). CDR3 sequence (DNA): TGCAGTGCTAGTTACGGGTTAGAAGCTTTCTTT. This translates into CSASYGLEAFF.

The genes are TRBV5-5 and TRBJ2-3, with 9 bases aligning to TRBD2. V dropped 1 base and J dropped 5; count of bases not matched to a gene: 5. Germline V gives CDR1 SGHKS, CDR2 YYEKEE (reference sequence). The CDR3 consists of 15 residues. The CDR3 DNA reads as TGTGCCAGCAGCTTGAGGGGACTAGCAGAAGATACGCAGTATTTT. This translates into CASSLRGLAEDTQYF.

V gene TRBV19 combines with J gene TRBJ2-5; possibly TRBD1 for D (6 bases). This CDR3 comprises 14 residues. Germline loops: CDR1 LNHDA, CDR2 SQIVND (reference sequence). Trimming took off 3 bases at V and 2 bases at J, with 10 bases between the two ends. Written as DNA, the CDR3 is TGTGCCAGTAGTATGAACAGGGCTCAAGAGACCCAGTACTTC. Protein product: CASSMNRAQETQYF.

This clone was recorded at least ten times. The rearrangement uses TRBV5-4 and TRBJ2-3; 11 nucleotides match TRBD2. Germline CDR1 and CDR2: SGHNT and YYREEE (reference sequence). This CDR3 has 16 amino acids. V was clipped by 5 bases and J by 2 bases; unmatched bases: 7. In nucleotides, the CDR3 is TGTGCCAGCAGATCGGTAGCGGGGGGGCCCACAGATACGCAGTATTTT. Translating gives CASRSVAGGPTDTQYF.

The J gene is TRBJ1-2, the V gene TRBV2; 8 bases agree with TRBD1. Per the germline V gene, CDR1 is SNHLY and CDR2 is FYNNEI. J lost 5 bases, V lost 4 bases, and 0 bases had no gene match. The CDR3 loop spans 12 amino acids. The CDR3 bases are TGTGCCAGCAGTGGACAGGGGTATGGCTACACCTTC. Translated, it gives CASSGQGYGYTF. Full variable domain (rest looked up from reference TRBV2 and TRBJ1-2): EPEVTQTPSHQVTQMGQEVILRCVPISNHLYFYWYRQILGQKVEFLVSFYNNEISEKSEIFDDQFSVERPDGSNFTLKIRSTKLEDSAMYFCASSGQGYGYTFGSGTRLTVV.

This clone was counted a single time. This CDR3 is CASSPNAGLAGETQYF. CDR3 sequence (DNA): TGTGCCAGCAGCCCCAATGCGGGACTAGCGGGAGAGACCCAGTACTTC. The V call is TRBV6-2 or TRBV6-3, the J call TRBJ2-5, with TRBD2 matching over 12 bases. Unmatched junction bases numbered 9, after V lost 6 bases and J lost 4 bases. Per the germline V gene, CDR1 is MNHEY and CDR2 is SVGEGT. The CDR3 length is 16 residues.

This clone was seen only once. The chain combines TRBV5-6 with TRBJ1-1, with 7 bases fitting TRBD1. CDR3 length equals 16 residues. The V gene's germline CDR1 is SGHDT and CDR2 YYEEEE. Unmatched junction bases numbered 8, after V lost 3 bases and J lost 0 bases. The CDR3 is CASSWVGDSLNTEAFF. CDR3 nucleotides: TGTGCCAGCAGCTGGGTAGGGGACAGCCTGAACACTGAAGCTTTCTTT.

This clone was seen a handful of times. V usage is TRBV5-1 and J usage is TRBJ1-6; the D gene is possibly TRBD1 (5 bases). CDR3 length equals 18 residues. V was pared by 6 bases and J by 0 bases, with 19 bases between. Per germline, CDR1 SGHRS and CDR2 YFSETQ. The DNA for the CDR3 is TGCGCCAGCAAAAATTCCGCGGGACCCAGCTCCTATAATTCACCCCTCCACTTT. This translates into CASKNSAGPSSYNSPLHF.

The V call is TRBV27, the J call TRBJ1-1; 7 bases match TRBD1. The CDR3 consists of 14 residues. With V trimmed by 2 bases and J by 4 bases, 4 bases remained unmatched. Germline assignment: CDR1 MNHEY and CDR2 SMNVEV (reference sequence). Written as DNA, the CDR3 is TGTGCCAGCAGTTTAACAGGGGAGACCACTGAAGCTTTCTTT. This gives the protein CASSLTGETTEAFF.

The chain recombines TRBV19 with TRBJ2-1, with TRBD1 matching 9 bases. Germline CDR1 reads LNHDA; CDR2 reads SQIVND (reference sequence). The V and J ends lost 9 bases and 2 bases, in that order; junction bases with no gene match: 5. The CDR3 contains 14 residues. The CDR3 here is CASQTGGPYNEQFF. CDR3 nucleotide sequence: TGTGCCAGCCAGACAGGGGGACCCTACAATGAGCAGTTCTTC.

The chain is built from TRBV7-9 and TRBJ2-1; tentatively, D is TRBD1 (6 bases). This CDR3 contains 14 residues. Germline CDR1 SEHNR, CDR2 FQNEAQ (reference sequence). The V end was cut by 5 bases, the J end by 4 bases, with 12 bases between. CDR3 region: CASSPGHLYNEQFF. The CDR3 DNA reads as TGTGCCAGCAGCCCGGGACACCTTTACAATGAGCAGTTCTTC.

The chain uses TRBV6-5 and TRBJ2-3; weak D call: TRBD2 (7 bases). In germline, CDR1 is MNHEY, CDR2 SVGAGI. V was cut by 6 bases and J by 1 base, with 11 bases left in between. CDR3 length: 14 amino acids. The CDR3 coding sequence is TGTGCCAGCAGGAAAGGGGGGGGCACAGATACGCAGTATTTT. Its translation is CASRKGGGTDTQYF.

The gene calls are TRBV19 and TRBJ1-3; TRBD1 is a possible D gene (6 bases). From germline, CDR1 is LNHDA and CDR2 SQIVND (reference sequence). This CDR3 is 14 amino acids long. Deletions cut 5 bases from V and 1 base from J, with 9 bases between. The DNA for the CDR3 is TGTGCCAGTAGTCGACAGGTTTCTGGAAACACCATATATTTT. The encoded protein is CASSRQVSGNTIYF.

The chain uses TRBV10-3 and TRBJ2-3, with 11 positions matching TRBD2. The V gene's germline CDR1 is ENHRY and CDR2 SYGVKD. The CDR3 runs 18 residues. J lost 5 bases, V lost 0 bases, and 10 bases had no gene match. DNA for the CDR3: TGTGCCATCAGTGAGTCGATGTTTGCCGGGACTAGCGGAGATACGCAGTATTTT. This encodes CAISESMFAGTSGDTQYF.

This clone has only a few counts. J is TRBJ1-3 and V is TRBV5-1; D not certain. Trimming took off 3 bases at V and 0 bases at J, with 16 bases between the two ends. Germline V gene data show CDR1 as SGHRS and CDR2 as YFSETQ. The CDR3 has 17 amino acids. CDR3 protein: CASSSSPGFSSGNTIYF. The DNA for the CDR3 is TGCGCCAGCAGCTCAAGTCCAGGATTTAGCTCTGGAAACACCATATATTTT.

A few counts support this clone. DNA of the CDR3: TGCAGTGCTGACGGAGGAGTTGGCTACACCTTC. Encoded protein: CSADGGVGYTF. The chain uses TRBV20-1 and TRBJ1-2, with D unclear. V was cut by 5 bases and J by 7 bases, with 11 bases left in between. The CDR3 has 11 amino acids. The germline V gene has CDR1 DFQATT and CDR2 SNEGSKA (reference sequence).

The J gene is TRBJ2-2, the V gene TRBV28; 10 nucleotides match TRBD1. The CDR3 runs 17 residues. CDR1 MDHEN and CDR2 SYDVKM come from the germline V gene. Unmatched junction bases numbered 13, after V lost 6 bases and J lost 6 bases. CDR3 region: CASRTGQGLLTAGELFF. For the CDR3, the DNA is TGTGCCAGCAGGACGGGACAGGGGTTATTAACGGCCGGGGAGCTGTTTTTT.

Written as DNA, the CDR3 is TGTGCCAGTAGTATAGTCGGGACAGGGCAGTATTTT. Translating it yields CASSIVGTGQYF. The V gene is TRBV19, the J gene TRBJ2-3; TRBD1 matches 8 bases. The CDR3 loop spans 12 amino acids. V shed 1 base, J shed 11 bases, and the junction held 2 bases outside the gene matches. CDR1 is LNHDA, CDR2 SQIVND, per germline (reference sequence).

The J gene is TRBJ1-6, the V gene TRBV6-5, with TRBD1 matching 8 bases. CDR3 size: 15 residues. The V gene end was trimmed by 7 bases and the J gene end by 5 bases; junction bases not matched to a gene: 7. Per germline, CDR1 MNHEY and CDR2 SVGAGI. The CDR3 reads CASTRDRGNNSPLHF. The DNA of the CDR3 is TGTGCCAGCACCAGAGACAGGGGTAATAATTCACCCCTCCACTTT.

The chain couples TRBV15 to TRBJ2-1; D not certain. Germline assignment: CDR1 LNHNV and CDR2 YYDKDF (reference sequence). The CDR3 covers 15 residues. The V end lost 0 bases, the J end lost 6 bases, and 12 bases lay between the germline ends. CDR3 DNA sequence: TGTGCCACCAGCAGAGAACTGACAATGGGCAATGAGCAGTTCTTC. It codes for CATSRELTMGNEQFF. The full variable domain, with the rest looked up from reference TRBV15 and TRBJ2-1, is DAMVIQNPRYQVTQFGKPVTLSCSQTLNHNVMYWYQQKSSQAPKLLFHYYDKDFNNEADTPDNFQSRRPNTSFCFLDIRSPGLGDTAMYLCATSRELTMGNEQFFGPGTRLTVL.